What follows are 13 T cell receptor beta chains derived from one specimen sequenced in a study of early T cells in non-severe SARS-CoV-2 infection. MiXCR, run by TCRdb on the 5' RACE reads, gives a single entry per CDR3 protein. The profile shows roughly 64,000 distinct CDR3 sequences, approximately 8.8% of them singletons. Sequenced here: whole blood, sampled at baseline. These receptors were collected from an adult who was a healthcare worker with PCR-confirmed SARS-CoV-2 infection or an uninfected control (not recorded which).

There are many counts of this clonotype. One junction end does not reproduce the germline sequence, and a read error may be involved. The rearrangement links TRBV19 to TRBJ2-6; D gene unclear. Germline V gene lookup returns CDR1 LNHDA and CDR2 SQIVND (reference sequence). The CDR3 has 15 amino acids. The CDR3 region is CANSIKFSGANVLTF. The CDR3 nucleotides are TGTGCCAATAGTATAAAGTTTTCTGGGGCCAACGTCCTGACTTTC.

This clonotype was recorded many times. The chain uses TRBV7-8 and TRBJ2-5; D unresolved. In germline, CDR1 is SGHVS, CDR2 FQNEAQ. The CDR3 sequence is 12 residues long. V was clipped by 5 bases and J by 2 bases, with 6 bases between them. The CDR3 reads CASSGPQETQYF. In DNA, the CDR3 is TGTGCCAGCAGCGGCCCGCAAGAGACCCAGTACTTC.

CDR3 in DNA: TGCGCCAGCAGTCGAATAGGGCGGGCGGACTATGGCTACACCTTC. The encoded protein is CASSRIGRADYGYTF. The V gene is TRBV4-1, the J gene TRBJ1-2; D ambiguous. The CDR3 has 15 amino acids. Between the trimmed V and J ends, which lost 6 bases and 3 bases, there was a span of 17 bases. Per the germline V gene, CDR1 is MGHRA and CDR2 is YSYEKL.

The chain employs TRBV18 and TRBJ1-1; 7 positions match TRBD1. Trimming cost V 3 bases and J 10 bases; bases outside gene matches: 14. CDR1 and CDR2 (germline): KGHSH, LQKENI. The CDR3 length is 15 residues. CDR3 protein: CASSPTSTGDGVAFF. In DNA, the CDR3 is TGTGCCAGCTCACCGACCTCAACAGGGGACGGCGTAGCTTTCTTT.

This clonotype was detected many times. The chain combines TRBV6-5 with TRBJ2-2, with D perhaps TRBD2 (5 bases). This CDR3 comprises 15 residues. Between the trimmed V and J ends, which lost 7 bases and 5 bases, there was a span of 17 bases. Germline V gene sequence: CDR1 MNHEY, CDR2 SVGAGI. This CDR3 reads CASNSGYQFTGELFF. The CDR3 nucleotides are TGTGCCAGCAATTCGGGGTACCAATTTACCGGGGAGCTGTTTTTT.

This clonotype showed up just a few times. The chain uses TRBV2 and TRBJ2-7; D is undetermined. V was trimmed by 6 bases and J by 6 bases, leaving 9 bases between them. CDR1 is SNHLY and CDR2 is FYNNEI in the germline V gene. CDR3 length: 11 amino acids. The CDR3 sequence is CASSYDSEQYF. CDR3 coding DNA: TGTGCCAGCAGCTATGACTCCGAGCAGTACTTC.

This sequence joins TRBV6-2 or TRBV6-3 and TRBJ2-2; D is perhaps TRBD1 (5 bases). This CDR3 has 15 residues. V dropped 6 bases and J dropped 0 bases, with 11 bases sitting between them. Germline-derived CDR1 and CDR2 are MNHEY and SVGEGT. Here the CDR3 DNA reads TGTGCCAGCAGAAAAGACAGCTCGAACACCGGGGAGCTGTTTTTT. Protein product: CASRKDSSNTGELFF.

Many counts were recorded for this clonotype. This rearrangement joins TRBV20-1 to TRBJ2-1, with 11 nucleotides matching TRBD2. The junction had 8 bases not matched to a gene; V was cut back by 6 bases and J by 4 bases. Germline V CDR1 and CDR2: DFQATT, SNEGSKA (reference sequence). The CDR3 has 15 amino acids. In DNA, the CDR3 is TGCAGTGCCCAGCGGGCTAGCGGGGGGTACAATGAGCAGTTCTTC. It codes for CSAQRASGGYNEQFF.

The chain couples TRBV6-5 to TRBJ2-2; D might be TRBD1 (6 bases). The germline V gene has CDR1 MNHEY and CDR2 SVGAGI. V was shortened by 5 bases and J by 5 bases, with 15 bases between the two germline ends. The CDR3 covers 15 residues. CDR3 DNA sequence: TGTGCCAGCAGTCTCACAGGGATTGGGACCGGGGAGCTGTTTTTT. Amino acids: CASSLTGIGTGELFF.

The chain employs TRBV19 and TRBJ2-3, with D unclear. This CDR3 region has 14 residues. Germline V gene data show CDR1 as LNHDA and CDR2 as SQIVND (reference sequence). V was clipped by 0 bases and J by 2 bases, with 6 bases between them. The CDR3 is CASSIDRATDTQYF. The CDR3 region has the DNA TGTGCCAGTAGTATAGATCGTGCCACAGATACGCAGTATTTT.

The chain has TRBV5-4 and TRBJ1-3; 7 positions match TRBD1. The CDR3 has 16 residues. Germline values: CDR1 SGHNT, CDR2 YYREEE (reference sequence). V lost 3 bases and J lost 0; bases outside the gene matches: 6. The CDR3 DNA reads as TGTGCCAGCAGCTGGGGGACAGCAGACTCTGGAAACACCATATATTTT. It codes for CASSWGTADSGNTIYF.

This clonotype was counted a few times. The chain employs TRBV10-3 and TRBJ2-7; 9 bases line up with TRBD2. CDR3 size: 16 residues. J was trimmed by 1 base and V by 6 bases; bases with no gene match: 10. The germline V gene has CDR1 ENHRY and CDR2 SYGVKD. CDR3: CAISGGSGSSSYEQYF. Here the CDR3 DNA reads TGTGCCATCAGCGGGGGTAGCGGGAGTAGTTCCTACGAGCAGTACTTC.

This clonotype was recorded a few times. CDR3 nucleotides: TGTGCCAGCAGCCAACAGGGGATGGGCACAGATACGCAGTATTTT. Protein product: CASSQQGMGTDTQYF. The chain combines TRBV4-2 with TRBJ2-3, with D perhaps matching TRBD1 (6 bases). V dropped 2 bases and J dropped 1 base, with 10 bases sitting between them. Germline-derived CDR1 and CDR2 are LGHNA and YNFKEQ. The CDR3 length is 15 residues.